Listed below are T cell receptor beta chains from one sample, sequenced in a study of graft-versus-host responses after intestinal transplantation. The method was immunoSEQ multiplex PCR; TCRdb's version includes in-frame clones alone and lacks a portion of them. The sample records around 20,000 clones, 90% being singletons. Sequenced material: PBMCs, taken 350 to 400 days after transplant. The receptor set was obtained from a human patient who received an intestinal transplant, so some T cells may come from the graft donor. The CDR3 runs from the conserved cysteine through the conserved F or W. Each record gives: V gene, D gene, J gene, CDR3 protein, CDR3 DNA. D genes are given only for firm matches.

V: TRBV28
D: TRBD1
J: TRBJ2-7
CDR3: CASSFYPQGAYEQYF
DNA: TGTGCCAGCAGTTTCTATCCCCAGGGGGCGTACGAGCAGTACTTC

V: TRBV5-1
D: TRBD1
J: TRBJ2-1
CDR3: CASSFGGTGYNEQFF
DNA: TGCGCCAGCAGCTTTGGGGGGACAGGTTACAATGAGCAGTTCTTC

V: TRBV6-6
D: -
J: TRBJ1-6
CDR3: CASSYGGSYNSPLHF
DNA: TGTGCCAGCAGTTACGGGGGCTCCTATAATTCACCCCTCCACTTT

V: TRBV6-6
D: -
J: TRBJ2-3
CDR3: CASNNRQTSTDTQYF
DNA: TGTGCCAGCAATAACCGACAGACCAGCACAGATACGCAGTATTTT

V: TRBV6-5
D: -
J: TRBJ2-2
CDR3: CASSYIIGTTGELFF
DNA: TGTGCCAGCAGCTATATAATTGGTACCACCGGGGAGCTGTTTTTT

V: TRBV7-9
D: TRBD1
J: TRBJ1-4
CDR3: CASSLGQGGNEKLFF
DNA: TGTGCCAGCAGCCTCGGACAGGGGGGTAATGAAAAACTGTTTTTT

V: TRBV21-1
D: -
J: TRBJ1-1
CDR3: CASSKAVHKCPDIRGITEAFF
DNA: TGTGCCAGCAGCAAAGCGGTCCACAAATGTCCGGACATTAGAGGTATCACTGAAGCTTTCTTT

V: TRBV5-1
D: -
J: TRBJ1-1
CDR3: CASSPWFLGTEAFF
DNA: TGCGCCAGCAGCCCCTGGTTCCTGGGCACTGAAGCTTTCTTT

V: TRBV6-5
D: TRBD1
J: TRBJ2-7
CDR3: CASLGQGSYEQYF
DNA: TGTGCCAGCTTGGGACAGGGGTCCTACGAGCAGTACTTC

V: TRBV13
D: -
J: TRBJ2-3
CDR3: CASSLVGGFTRWADTQYF
DNA: TGTGCCAGCAGCTTAGTGGGCGGCTTTACCAGGTGGGCAGATACGCAGTATTTT